This T cell receptor (beta chain) came from a study of blood T cells in healthy people across ages. A remark on this clonotype: The junction shows a germline mismatch at one end, possibly a read error.

Using a J-beta primer mix together with a sample-barcoded 5' primer, a second PCR was run for about 6 to 12 cycles. Via MiXCR, TCRdb re-called the 5' RACE reads, giving one row per CDR3 protein. The table has about 670,000 distinct CDR3 sequences, approximately 52% seen once. Sequences were obtained from blood. This sequence was found in an elderly woman in good health.

CDR3 DNA: TGTGCTAGCAGGGTAGTATGGGACAGACAAGGCATTCAGTACTTC. Its protein is CASRVVWDRQGIQYF. The chain employs TRBV6-6 and TRBJ2-7, with 7 bases lining up with TRBD1. The DNA end is a closer match to TRBJ2-4, so the J assignment may be wrong. The CDR3 is made up of 15 amino acids. Germline loops: CDR1 MNHNY, CDR2 SVGAGI (reference sequence).